This TCR beta chain was identified during a study of tumor-infiltrating lymphocytes in primary liver carcinoma. Details on this clonotype: The CDR3 does not end in the conserved phenylalanine or tryptophan, so this is likely a read error.

Germline-derived CDR1 and CDR2 are SGHAT and FQDESV (reference sequence). The CDR3 consists of 12 residues. Total RNA (around 0.45 ug) served as template for TCR beta cDNA synthesis primed by a constant-region primer. Libraries for TCR beta were built through three nested multiplex PCR rounds, which together made up a slightly modified ARM-PCR procedure. Each of the first two PCR rounds ran roughly 9 cycles with TRBV1-TRBV30 forward and C-beta reverse primers. Using its own MiXCR run on the multiplex PCR reads, TCRdb lists one record per CDR3 protein. This table holds about 320,000 distinct CDR3 sequences, 58% found once. They got blood RNA out of unsorted whole blood and also pulled out germline DNA.

The V and J genes are TRBV11-1 and TRBJ2-2; D is uncertain. The TCR comes from a woman in her 30s with primary liver carcinoma and hepatitis B virus infection. Specimen: peripheral blood. CDR3 in amino acids: CGSSSEYGELFS. The CDR3 DNA sequence: TGTGGCAGCAGCTCGGAGTACGGGGAGCTGTTTTCT.